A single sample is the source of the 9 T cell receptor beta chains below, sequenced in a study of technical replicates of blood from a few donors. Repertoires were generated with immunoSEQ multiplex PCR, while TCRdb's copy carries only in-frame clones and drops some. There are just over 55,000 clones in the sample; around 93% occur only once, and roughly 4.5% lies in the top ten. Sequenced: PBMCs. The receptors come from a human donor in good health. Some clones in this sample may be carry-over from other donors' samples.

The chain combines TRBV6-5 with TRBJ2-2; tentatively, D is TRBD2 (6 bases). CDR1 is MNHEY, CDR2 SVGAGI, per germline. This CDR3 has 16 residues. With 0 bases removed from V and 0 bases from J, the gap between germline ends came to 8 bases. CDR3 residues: CASSYSLATNTGELFF. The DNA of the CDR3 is TGTGCCAGCAGTTACTCGCTAGCGACGAACACCGGGGAGCTGTTTTTT.

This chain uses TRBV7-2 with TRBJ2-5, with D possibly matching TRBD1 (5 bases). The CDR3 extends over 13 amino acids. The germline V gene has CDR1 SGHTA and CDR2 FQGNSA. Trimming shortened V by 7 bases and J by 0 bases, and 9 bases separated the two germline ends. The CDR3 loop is CASTTTDQETQYF. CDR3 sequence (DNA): TGTGCCAGCACCACGACAGACCAAGAGACCCAGTACTTC.

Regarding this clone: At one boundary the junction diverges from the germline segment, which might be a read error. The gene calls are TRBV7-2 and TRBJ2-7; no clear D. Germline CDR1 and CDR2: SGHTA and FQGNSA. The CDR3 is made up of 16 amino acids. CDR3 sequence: CASSLGVDGSSSEQYF. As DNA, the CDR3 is TGTGCCAGCAGCTTAGGGGTTGACGGGTCCTCCTCCGAGCAGTACTTC.

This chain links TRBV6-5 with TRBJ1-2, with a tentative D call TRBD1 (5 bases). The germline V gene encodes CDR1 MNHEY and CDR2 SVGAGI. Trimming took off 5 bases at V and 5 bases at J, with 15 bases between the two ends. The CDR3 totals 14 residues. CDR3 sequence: CASSTGTTGYGYTF. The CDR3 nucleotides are TGTGCCAGCAGTACAGGAACAACTGGGTATGGCTACACCTTC.

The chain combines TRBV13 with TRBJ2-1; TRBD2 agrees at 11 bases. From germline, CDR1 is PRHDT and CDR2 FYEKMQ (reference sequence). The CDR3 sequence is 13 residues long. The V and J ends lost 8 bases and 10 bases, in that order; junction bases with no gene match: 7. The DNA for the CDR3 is TGTGCCAGCGATAGCGGGAGGGCCGGGGAGCAGTTCTTC. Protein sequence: CASDSGRAGEQFF.

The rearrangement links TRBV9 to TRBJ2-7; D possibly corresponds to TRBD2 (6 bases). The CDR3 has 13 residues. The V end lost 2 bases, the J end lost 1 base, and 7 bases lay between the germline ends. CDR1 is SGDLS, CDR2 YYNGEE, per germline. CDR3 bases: TGTGCCAGCAGCGTCGGGACTTCCTACGAGCAGTACTTC. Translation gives CASSVGTSYEQYF.

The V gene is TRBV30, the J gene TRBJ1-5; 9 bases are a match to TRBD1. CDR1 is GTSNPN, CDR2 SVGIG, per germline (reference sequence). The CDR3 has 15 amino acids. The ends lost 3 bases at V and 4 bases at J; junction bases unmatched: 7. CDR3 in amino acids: CAWRDRGDSNQPQHF. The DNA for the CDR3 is TGTGCCTGGAGGGACAGGGGAGACTCTAATCAGCCCCAGCATTTT. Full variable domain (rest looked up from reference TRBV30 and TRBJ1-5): SQTIHQWPATLVQPVGSPLSLECTVEGTSNPNLYWYRQAAGRGLQLLFYSVGIGQISSEVPQNLSASRPQDRQFILSSKKLLLSDSGFYLCAWRDRGDSNQPQHFGDGTRLSIL.

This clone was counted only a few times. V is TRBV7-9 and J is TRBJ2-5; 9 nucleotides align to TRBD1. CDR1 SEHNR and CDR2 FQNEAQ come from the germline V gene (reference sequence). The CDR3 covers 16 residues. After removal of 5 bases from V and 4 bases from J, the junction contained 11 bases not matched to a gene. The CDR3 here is CASSTAYRGRGETQYF. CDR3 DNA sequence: TGTGCCAGCAGCACAGCATACAGGGGGCGCGGAGAGACCCAGTACTTC.

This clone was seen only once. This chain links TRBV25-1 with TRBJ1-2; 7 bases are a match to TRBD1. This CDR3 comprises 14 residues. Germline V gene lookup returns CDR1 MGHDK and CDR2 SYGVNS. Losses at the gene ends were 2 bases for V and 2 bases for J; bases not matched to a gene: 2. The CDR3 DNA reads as TGTGCCAGCAGTGAAGTCAGGGGGAACTATGGCTACACCTTC. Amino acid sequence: CASSEVRGNYGYTF.